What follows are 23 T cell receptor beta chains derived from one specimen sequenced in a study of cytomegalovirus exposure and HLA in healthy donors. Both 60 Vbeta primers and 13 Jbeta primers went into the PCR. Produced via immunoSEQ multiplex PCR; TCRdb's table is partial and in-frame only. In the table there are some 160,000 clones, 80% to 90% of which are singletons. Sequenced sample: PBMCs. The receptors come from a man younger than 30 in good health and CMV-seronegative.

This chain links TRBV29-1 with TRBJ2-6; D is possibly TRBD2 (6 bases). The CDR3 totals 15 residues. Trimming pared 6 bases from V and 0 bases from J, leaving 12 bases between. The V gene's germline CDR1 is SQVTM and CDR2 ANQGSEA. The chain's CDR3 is CSVADGSSGANVLTF. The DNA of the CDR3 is TGCAGCGTCGCCGACGGGAGCTCTGGGGCCAACGTCCTGACTTTC.

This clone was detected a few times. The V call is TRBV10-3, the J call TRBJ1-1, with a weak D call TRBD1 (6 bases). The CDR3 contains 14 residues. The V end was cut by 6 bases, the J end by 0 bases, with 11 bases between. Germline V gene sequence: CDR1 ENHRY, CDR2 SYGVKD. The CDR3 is CAIRGQSMNTEAFF. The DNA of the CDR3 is TGTGCCATCAGAGGACAGAGTATGAACACTGAAGCTTTCTTT.

CDR3 nucleotide sequence: TGTGCCAGCCGGGGGTTTGCGAACACCGGGGAGCTGTTTTTT. Translated: CASRGFANTGELFF. This chain uses TRBV7-9 with TRBJ2-2; D might be TRBD2 (6 bases). Germline V gene lookup returns CDR1 SEHNR and CDR2 FQNEAQ (reference sequence). The CDR3 runs 14 residues. V was pared by 8 bases and J by 0 bases, with 10 bases between. Supplemented by reference TRBV7-9 and TRBJ2-2, the full variable domain reads DTGVSQNPRHKITKRGQNVTFRCDPISEHNRLYWYRQTLGQGPEFLTYFQNEAQLEKSRLLSDRFSAERPKGSFSTLEIQRTEQGDSAMYLCASRGFANTGELFFGEGSRLTVL.

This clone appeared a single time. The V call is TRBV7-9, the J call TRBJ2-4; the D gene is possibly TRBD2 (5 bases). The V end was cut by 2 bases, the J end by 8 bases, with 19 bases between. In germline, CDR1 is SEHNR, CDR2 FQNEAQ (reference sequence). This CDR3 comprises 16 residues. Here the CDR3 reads CASSLFRGVDGDIQYF. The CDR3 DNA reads TGTGCCAGCAGCTTATTTCGGGGTGTAGACGGGGACATTCAGTACTTC.

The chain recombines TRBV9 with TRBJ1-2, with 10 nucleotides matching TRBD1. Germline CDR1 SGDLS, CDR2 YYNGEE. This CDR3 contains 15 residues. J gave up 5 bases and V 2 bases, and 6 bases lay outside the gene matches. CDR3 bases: TGTGCCAGCAGCGTCGGGGACAGGGGAATTTATGGCTACACCTTC. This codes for CASSVGDRGIYGYTF.

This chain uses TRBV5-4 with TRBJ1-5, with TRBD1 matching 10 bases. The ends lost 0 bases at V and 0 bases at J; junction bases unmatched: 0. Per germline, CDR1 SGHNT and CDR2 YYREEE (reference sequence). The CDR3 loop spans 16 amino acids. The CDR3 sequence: CASSLGTGGSNQPQHF. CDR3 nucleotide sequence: TGTGCCAGCAGCTTGGGGACAGGGGGTAGCAATCAGCCCCAGCATTTT.

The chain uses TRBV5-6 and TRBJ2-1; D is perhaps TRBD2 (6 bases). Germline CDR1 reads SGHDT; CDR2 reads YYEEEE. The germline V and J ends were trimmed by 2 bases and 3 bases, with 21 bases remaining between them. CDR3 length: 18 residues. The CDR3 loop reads CASSFLALVSAVYNEQFF. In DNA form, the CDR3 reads TGTGCCAGCAGCTTTCTAGCGTTGGTATCGGCTGTCTACAATGAGCAGTTCTTC.

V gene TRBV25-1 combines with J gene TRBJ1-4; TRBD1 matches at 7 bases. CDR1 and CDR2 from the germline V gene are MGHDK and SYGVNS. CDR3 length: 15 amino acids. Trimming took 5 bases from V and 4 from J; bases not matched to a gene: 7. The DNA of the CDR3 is TGTGCCAGCAGTCTAGGGGGACAGATTAATGAAAAACTGTTTTTT. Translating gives CASSLGGQINEKLFF.

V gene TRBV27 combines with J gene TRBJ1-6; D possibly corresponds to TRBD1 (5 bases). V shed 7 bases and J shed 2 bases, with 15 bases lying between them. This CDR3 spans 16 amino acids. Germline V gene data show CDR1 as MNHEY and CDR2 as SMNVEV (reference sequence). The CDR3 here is CASKTQGSPYNSPLHF. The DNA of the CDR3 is TGTGCCAGCAAGACCCAGGGAAGTCCCTATAATTCACCCCTCCACTTT.

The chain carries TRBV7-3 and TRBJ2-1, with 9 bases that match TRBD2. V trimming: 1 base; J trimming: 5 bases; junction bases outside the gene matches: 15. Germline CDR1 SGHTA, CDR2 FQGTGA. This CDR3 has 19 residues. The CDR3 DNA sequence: TGTGCCAGCAGCTTAAACTTGGGTCGGGCTAGCGGGACCGACAATGAGCAGTTCTTC. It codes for CASSLNLGRASGTDNEQFF.

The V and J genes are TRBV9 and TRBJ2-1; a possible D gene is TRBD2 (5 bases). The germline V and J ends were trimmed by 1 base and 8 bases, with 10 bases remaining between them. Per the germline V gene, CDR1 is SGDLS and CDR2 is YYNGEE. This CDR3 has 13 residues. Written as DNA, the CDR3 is TGTGCCAGCAGCGTAAGGACTCCCGATGAGCAGTTCTTC. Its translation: CASSVRTPDEQFF.

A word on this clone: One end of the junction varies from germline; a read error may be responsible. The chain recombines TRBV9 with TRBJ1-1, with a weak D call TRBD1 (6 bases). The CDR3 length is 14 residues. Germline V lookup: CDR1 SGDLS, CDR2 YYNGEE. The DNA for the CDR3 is TGTGCCAGCAGCCCCACAGGGTTGAACACTGAAGCTCTCTTT. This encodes CASSPTGLNTEALF. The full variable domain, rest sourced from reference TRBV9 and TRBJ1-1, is DSGVTQTPKHLITATGQRVTLRCSPRSGDLSVYWYQQSLDQGLQFLIQYYNGEERAKGNILERFSAQQFPDLHSELNLSSLELGDSALYFCASSPTGLNTEALFGQGTRLTVV.

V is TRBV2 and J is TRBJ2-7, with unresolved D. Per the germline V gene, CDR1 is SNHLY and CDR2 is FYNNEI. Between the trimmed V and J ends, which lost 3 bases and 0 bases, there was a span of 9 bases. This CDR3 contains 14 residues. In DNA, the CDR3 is TGTGCCAGCAGTGAGAGTCCAAGCTCCTACGAGCAGTACTTC. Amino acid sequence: CASSESPSSYEQYF.

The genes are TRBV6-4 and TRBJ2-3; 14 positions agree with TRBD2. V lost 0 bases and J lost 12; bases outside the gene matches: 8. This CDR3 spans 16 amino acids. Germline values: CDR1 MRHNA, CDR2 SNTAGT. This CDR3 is CASSDSGTSGGLPQYF. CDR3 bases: TGTGCCAGCAGTGACTCTGGGACTAGCGGGGGCCTTCCTCAGTATTTT.

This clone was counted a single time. The CDR3 DNA reads as TGCGCCAGCAGCCAGGCACAGGGTGGTAGCAATCAGCCCCAGCATTTT. This encodes CASSQAQGGSNQPQHF. The V gene is TRBV4-1, the J gene TRBJ1-5, with D tentatively TRBD1 (6 bases). Germline lookup yields CDR1 MGHRA and CDR2 YSYEKL. With 3 bases removed from V and 0 bases from J, the gap between germline ends came to 12 bases. There are 16 residues in the CDR3.

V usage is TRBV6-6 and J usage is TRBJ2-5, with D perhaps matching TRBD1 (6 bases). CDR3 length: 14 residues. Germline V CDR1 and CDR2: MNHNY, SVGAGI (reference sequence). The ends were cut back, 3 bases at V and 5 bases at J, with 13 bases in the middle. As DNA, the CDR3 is TGTGCCAGCAGTTATTCAGGGGCTCGGGAGACCCAGTACTTC. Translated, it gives CASSYSGARETQYF.

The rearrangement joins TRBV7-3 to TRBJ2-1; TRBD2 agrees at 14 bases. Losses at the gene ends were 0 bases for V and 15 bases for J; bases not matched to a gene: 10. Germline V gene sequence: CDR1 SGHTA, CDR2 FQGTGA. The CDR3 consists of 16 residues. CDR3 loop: CASSLTPGLAGEDPFF. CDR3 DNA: TGTGCCAGCAGCTTAACACCGGGACTAGCGGGAGAGGATCCGTTCTTC.

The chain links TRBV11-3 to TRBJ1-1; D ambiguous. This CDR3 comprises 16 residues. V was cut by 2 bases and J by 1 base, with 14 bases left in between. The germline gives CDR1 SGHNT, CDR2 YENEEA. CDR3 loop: CASSLSVGGQNTEAFF. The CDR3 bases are TGTGCCAGCAGCTTAAGCGTAGGAGGGCAGAACACTGAAGCTTTCTTT.

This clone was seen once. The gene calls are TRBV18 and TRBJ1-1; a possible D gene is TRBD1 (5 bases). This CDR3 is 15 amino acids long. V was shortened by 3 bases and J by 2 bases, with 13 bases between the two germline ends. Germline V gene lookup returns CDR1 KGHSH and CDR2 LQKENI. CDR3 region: CASSPLLQGNTEAFF. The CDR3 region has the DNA TGTGCCAGCTCACCCCTTTTGCAGGGTAACACTGAAGCTTTCTTT.

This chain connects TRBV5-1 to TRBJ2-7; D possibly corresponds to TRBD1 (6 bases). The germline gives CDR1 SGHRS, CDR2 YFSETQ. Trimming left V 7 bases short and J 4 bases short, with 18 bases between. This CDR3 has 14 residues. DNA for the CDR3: TGCGCCAGCGGGGACGGGACATTCGTGTACGAGCAGTACTTC. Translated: CASGDGTFVYEQYF.

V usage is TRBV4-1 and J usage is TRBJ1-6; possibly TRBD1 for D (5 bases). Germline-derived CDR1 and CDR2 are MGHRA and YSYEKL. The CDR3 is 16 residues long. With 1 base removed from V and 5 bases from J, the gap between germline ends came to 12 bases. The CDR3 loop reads CASSQVGLGNNSPLHF. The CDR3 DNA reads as TGCGCCAGCAGCCAAGTGGGGCTAGGGAATAATTCACCCCTCCACTTT.

The CDR3 reads CASSPNAGTGFSGNTIYF. The CDR3 DNA follows: TGTGCCAGCTCACCGAATGCCGGGACAGGGTTCTCTGGAAACACCATATATTTT. The chain is built from TRBV18 and TRBJ1-3; 9 bases match TRBD1. CDR1 KGHSH and CDR2 LQKENI come from the germline V gene. The CDR3 has 18 amino acids. V trimming: 3 bases; J trimming: 0 bases; junction bases outside the gene matches: 9.

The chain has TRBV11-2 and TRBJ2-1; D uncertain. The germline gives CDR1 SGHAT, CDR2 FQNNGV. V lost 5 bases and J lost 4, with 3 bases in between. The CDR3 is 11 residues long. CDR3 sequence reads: CASSPYNEQFF. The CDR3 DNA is TGTGCCAGCAGCCCGTACAATGAGCAGTTCTTC.